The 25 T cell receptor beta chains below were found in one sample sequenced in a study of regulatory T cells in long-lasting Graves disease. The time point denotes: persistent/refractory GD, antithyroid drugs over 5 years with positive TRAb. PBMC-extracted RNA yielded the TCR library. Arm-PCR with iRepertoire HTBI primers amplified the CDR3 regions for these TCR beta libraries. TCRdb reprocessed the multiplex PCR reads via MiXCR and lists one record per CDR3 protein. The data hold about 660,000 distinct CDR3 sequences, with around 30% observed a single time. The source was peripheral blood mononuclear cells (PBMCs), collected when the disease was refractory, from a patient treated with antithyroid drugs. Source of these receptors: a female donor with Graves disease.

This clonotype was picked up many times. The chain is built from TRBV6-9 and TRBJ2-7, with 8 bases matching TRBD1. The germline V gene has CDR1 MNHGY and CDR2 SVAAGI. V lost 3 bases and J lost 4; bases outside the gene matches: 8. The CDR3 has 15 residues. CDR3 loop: CASSYDPRGQYEQYF. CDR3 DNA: TGTGCCAGCAGTTACGATCCCAGGGGGCAATACGAGCAGTACTTC.

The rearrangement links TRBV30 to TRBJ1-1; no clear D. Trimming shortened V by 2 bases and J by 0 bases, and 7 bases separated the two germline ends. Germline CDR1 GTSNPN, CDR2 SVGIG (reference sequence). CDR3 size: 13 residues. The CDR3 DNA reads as TGTGCCTGGAGTTTACAGTTGAACACTGAAGCTTTCTTT. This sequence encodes CAWSLQLNTEAFF.

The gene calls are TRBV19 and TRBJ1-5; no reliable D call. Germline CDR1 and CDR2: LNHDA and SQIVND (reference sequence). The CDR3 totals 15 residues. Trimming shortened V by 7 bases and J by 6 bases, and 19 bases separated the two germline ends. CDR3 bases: TGTGCCAGTAATATGGGAGGGTTTGGTGGTCAGCCCCAGCATTTT. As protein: CASNMGGFGGQPQHF.

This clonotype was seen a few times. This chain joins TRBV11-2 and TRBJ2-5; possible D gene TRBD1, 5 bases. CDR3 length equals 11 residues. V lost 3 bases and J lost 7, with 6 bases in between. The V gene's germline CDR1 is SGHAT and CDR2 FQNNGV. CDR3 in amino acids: CASSLQGTQYF. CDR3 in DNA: TGTGCCAGCAGCTTGCAGGGGACCCAGTACTTC.

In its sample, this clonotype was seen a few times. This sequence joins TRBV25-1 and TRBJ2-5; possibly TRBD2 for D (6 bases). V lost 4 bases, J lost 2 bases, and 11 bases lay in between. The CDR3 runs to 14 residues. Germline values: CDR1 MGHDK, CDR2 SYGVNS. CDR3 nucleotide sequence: TGTGCCAGCAGTGGAGTAGCGGCGCAAGAGACCCAGTACTTC. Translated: CASSGVAAQETQYF.

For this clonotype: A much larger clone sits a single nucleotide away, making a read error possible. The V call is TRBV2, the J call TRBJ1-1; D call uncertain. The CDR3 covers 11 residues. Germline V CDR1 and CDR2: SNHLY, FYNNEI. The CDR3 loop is CASCWYTEALF. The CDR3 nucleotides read TGTGCCAGCTGCTGGTACACTGAAGCTCTCTTT.

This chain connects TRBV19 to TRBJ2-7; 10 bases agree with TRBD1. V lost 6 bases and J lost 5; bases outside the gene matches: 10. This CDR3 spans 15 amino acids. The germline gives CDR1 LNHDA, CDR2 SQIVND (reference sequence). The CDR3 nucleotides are TGTGCCAGTAGCACTACCGGGACAGGGGACCACGAGCAGTACTTC. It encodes CASSTTGTGDHEQYF.

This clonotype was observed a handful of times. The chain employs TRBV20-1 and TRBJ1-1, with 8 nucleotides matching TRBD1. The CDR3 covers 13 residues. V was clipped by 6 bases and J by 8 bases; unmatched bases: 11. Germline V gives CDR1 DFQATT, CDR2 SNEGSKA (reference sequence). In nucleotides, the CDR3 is TGCAGTGCCGGCGGGGACAGGAGCTCCGAAGCTTTCTTT. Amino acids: CSAGGDRSSEAFF.

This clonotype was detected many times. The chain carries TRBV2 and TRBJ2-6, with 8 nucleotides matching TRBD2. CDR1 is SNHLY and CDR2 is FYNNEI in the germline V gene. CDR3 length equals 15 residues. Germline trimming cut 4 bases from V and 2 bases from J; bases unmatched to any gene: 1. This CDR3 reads CASSAGGAGANVLTF. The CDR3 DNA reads TGTGCCAGCAGTGCCGGGGGGGCTGGGGCCAACGTCCTGACTTTC.

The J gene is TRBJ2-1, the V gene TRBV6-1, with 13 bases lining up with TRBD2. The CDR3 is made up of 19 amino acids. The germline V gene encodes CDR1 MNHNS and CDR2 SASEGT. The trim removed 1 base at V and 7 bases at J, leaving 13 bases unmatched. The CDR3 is CASSEDRTSGRAHKNEQFF. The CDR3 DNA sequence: TGTGCCAGCAGTGAAGACCGTACTAGCGGGAGGGCCCACAAAAATGAGCAGTTCTTC.

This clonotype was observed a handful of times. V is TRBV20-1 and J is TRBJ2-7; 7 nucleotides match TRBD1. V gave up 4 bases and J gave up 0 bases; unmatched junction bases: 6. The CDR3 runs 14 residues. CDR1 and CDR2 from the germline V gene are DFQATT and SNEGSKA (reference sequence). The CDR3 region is CSAKGQPNSYEQYF. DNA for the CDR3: TGCAGTGCTAAGGGACAGCCAAACTCCTACGAGCAGTACTTC.

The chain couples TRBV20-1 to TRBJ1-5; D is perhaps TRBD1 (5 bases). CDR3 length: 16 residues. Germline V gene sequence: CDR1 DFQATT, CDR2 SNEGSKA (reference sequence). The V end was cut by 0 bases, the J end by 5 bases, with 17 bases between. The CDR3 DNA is TGCAGTGCTAGAGAAGTTATAGGAAGGGGCCATCAGCCCCAGCATTTT. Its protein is CSAREVIGRGHQPQHF.

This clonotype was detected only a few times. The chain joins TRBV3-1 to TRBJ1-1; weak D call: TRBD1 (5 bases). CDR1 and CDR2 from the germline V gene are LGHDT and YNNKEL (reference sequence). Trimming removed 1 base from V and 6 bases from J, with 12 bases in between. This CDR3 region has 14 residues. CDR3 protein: CASSQGGIGSEAFF. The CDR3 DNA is TGTGCCAGCAGCCAAGGGGGGATAGGGTCTGAAGCTTTCTTT.

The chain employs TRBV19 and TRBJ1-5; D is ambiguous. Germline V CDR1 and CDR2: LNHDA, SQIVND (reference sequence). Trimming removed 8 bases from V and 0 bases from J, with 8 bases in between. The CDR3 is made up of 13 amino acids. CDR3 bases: TGTGCCAGTCTCGCCGGTAGCAATCAGCCCCAGCATTTT. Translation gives CASLAGSNQPQHF.

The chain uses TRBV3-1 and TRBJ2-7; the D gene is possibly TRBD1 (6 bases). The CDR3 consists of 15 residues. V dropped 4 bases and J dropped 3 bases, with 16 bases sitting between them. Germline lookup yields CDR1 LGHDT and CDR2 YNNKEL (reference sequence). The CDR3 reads CASSLSGTTLYEQYF. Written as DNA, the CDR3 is TGTGCCAGCAGCCTTTCCGGGACAACCCTCTACGAGCAGTACTTC.

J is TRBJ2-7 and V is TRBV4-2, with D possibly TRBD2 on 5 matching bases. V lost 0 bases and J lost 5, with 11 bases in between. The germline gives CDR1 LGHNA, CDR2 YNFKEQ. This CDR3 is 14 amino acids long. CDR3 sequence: CASSQDGLRDEQYF. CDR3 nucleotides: TGTGCCAGCAGCCAAGATGGGTTGCGGGACGAGCAGTACTTC.

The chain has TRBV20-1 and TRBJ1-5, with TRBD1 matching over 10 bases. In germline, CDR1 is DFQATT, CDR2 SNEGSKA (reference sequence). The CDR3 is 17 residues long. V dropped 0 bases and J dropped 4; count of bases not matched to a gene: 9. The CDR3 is CSARDRRGTGANQPQHF. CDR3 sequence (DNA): TGCAGTGCTAGAGATAGGCGAGGGACAGGGGCAAATCAGCCCCAGCATTTT.

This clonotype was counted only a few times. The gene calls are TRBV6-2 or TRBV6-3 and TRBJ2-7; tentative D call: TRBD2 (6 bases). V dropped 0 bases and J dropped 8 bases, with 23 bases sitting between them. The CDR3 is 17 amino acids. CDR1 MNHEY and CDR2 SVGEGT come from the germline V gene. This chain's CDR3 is CASSYSESGGRGLQQYF. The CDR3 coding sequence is TGTGCCAGCAGTTACTCGGAATCCGGGGGTCGAGGGTTGCAGCAGTACTTC.

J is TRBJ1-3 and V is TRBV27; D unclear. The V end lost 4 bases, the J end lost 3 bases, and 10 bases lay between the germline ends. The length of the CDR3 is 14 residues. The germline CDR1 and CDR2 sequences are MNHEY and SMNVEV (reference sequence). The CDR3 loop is CASSSHAVGNTIYF. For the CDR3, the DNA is TGTGCCAGCAGTTCACACGCAGTTGGAAACACCATATATTTT.

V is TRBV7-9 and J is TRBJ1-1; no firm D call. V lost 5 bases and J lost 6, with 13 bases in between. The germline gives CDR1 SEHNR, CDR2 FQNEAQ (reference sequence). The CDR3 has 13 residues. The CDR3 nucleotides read TGTGCCAGCAGCCGTCAGCCTGAAGCTGAAGCTTTCTTT. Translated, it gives CASSRQPEAEAFF.

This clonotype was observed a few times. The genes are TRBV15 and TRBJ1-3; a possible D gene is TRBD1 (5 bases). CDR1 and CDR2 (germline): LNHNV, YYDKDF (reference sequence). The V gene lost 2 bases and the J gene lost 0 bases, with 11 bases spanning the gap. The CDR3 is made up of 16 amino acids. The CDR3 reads CATSRYDRLSGNTIYF. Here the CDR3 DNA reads TGTGCCACCAGCAGATACGACAGACTCTCTGGAAACACCATATATTTT. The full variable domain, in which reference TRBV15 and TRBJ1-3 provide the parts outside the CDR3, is DAMVIQNPRYQVTQFGKPVTLSCSQTLNHNVMYWYQQKSSQAPKLLFHYYDKDFNNEADTPDNFQSRRPNTSFCFLDIRSPGLGDTAMYLCATSRYDRLSGNTIYFGEGSWLTVV.

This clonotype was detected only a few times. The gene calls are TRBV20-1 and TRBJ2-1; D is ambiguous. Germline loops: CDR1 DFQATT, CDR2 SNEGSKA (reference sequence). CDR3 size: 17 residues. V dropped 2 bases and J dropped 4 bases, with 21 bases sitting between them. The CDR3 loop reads CSARPLGGQRAYNEQFF. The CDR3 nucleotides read TGCAGTGCTAGACCTCTGGGCGGTCAACGAGCTTACAATGAGCAGTTCTTC.

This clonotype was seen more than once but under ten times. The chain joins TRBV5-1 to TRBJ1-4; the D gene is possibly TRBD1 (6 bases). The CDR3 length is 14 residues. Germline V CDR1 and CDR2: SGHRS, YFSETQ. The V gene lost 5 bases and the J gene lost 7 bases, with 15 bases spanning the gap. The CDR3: CASRLSWGAEKLFF. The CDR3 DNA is TGCGCCAGCAGACTATCCTGGGGGGCTGAAAAACTGTTTTTT.

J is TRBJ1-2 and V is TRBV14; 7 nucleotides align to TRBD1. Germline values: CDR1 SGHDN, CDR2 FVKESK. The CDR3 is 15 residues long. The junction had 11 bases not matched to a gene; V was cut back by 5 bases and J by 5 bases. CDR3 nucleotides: TGTGCCAGCAGCTATCCCGGGACAGCCTCATATGGCTACACCTTC. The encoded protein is CASSYPGTASYGYTF.

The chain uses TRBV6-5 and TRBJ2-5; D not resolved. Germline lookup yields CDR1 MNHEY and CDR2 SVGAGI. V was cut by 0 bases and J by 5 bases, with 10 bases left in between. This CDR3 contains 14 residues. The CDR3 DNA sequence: TGTGCCAGCAGTTACTCGCAAAGGGCGGAGACCCAGTACTTC. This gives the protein CASSYSQRAETQYF.